This entry describes one T cell receptor (beta chain). In this sample, this clonotype turned up a few times. The antigen it binds to is not known. Per-base qualities were not stored, and no clone one base away is much larger. V and J are truncated by 0 bases and 3 bases respectively, leaving an intervening sequence of 13 bases. The germline V gene provides CDR1 SGHTA and CDR2 FQGNSA. The CDR3 contains 16 residues, cysteine and phenylalanine counted. CDR3 DNA is the only sequence kept; it has 48 bases, read in frame from the first base. The data were obtained in a study of early T cells in non-severe SARS-CoV-2 infection (dated by TCRdb to about 2021). With regard to the full study: TCR sequencing used bulk RNA from unsorted whole blood, so alpha and beta chains could not be paired.

What the study reported, not specific to this receptor: Matching against VDJdb was skewed toward anti-spike CD8 responses, likely underestimated virus-specific expansions, and missed private and CD4 specificities.

The library was produced with 5' RACE. Data came from a NextSeq 500. Unique molecular identifiers were attached to individual cDNA molecules in the TCR library protocol so that sequencing error and PCR bias could be corrected. Sequencing covered both TCR alpha and beta chains, and within each sample the abundances of alpha and beta sequences were tightly co-correlated. The study's own analysis went as follows. Decombinator V4 was used to annotate the V gene, J gene and CDR3 of the TCR sequences. Expanded TCRs were defined as changing significantly between any two time points under a Poisson model with p below 0.0001. Abundances of TCRs were expressed as counts per million after normalisation to the total number of TCRs sequenced in each sample. MAIT TCRs were defined by TRAV1-2 paired with TRAJ12, TRAJ20 or TRAJ33, and iNKT TCRs by TRAV10 paired with TRAJ18. VDJdb, accessed on 1 November 2021, was searched for TCRs annotated for CMV, EBV and SARS-CoV-2, and TCRs annotated for more than one antigen were excluded. The public sequencing data were trimmed at Q25 with fastp and processed into clonotypes with MiXCR by TCRdb, which kept only in-frame beta chains. Duplicate CDR3 protein sequences are folded into a single record with the most common DNA and genes. V and J calls and clone size were set by TCRdb, not the authors. Within this sample are 55,000 to 85,000 distinct CDR3 sequences, with roughly an eighth of them counted one time only. Around 15% of the sample rests with the top ten.

A case-control design nested within a healthcare worker cohort in London, UK, was used, with weekly nasopharyngeal swab PCR tests and blood sampling performed. Healthcare workers were recruited during the week of the UK lockdown, between 23 and 31 March 2020, and followed weekly for up to roughly 15 weeks. The chain uses TRBV7-2 and TRBJ2-3; a weak D assignment points to TRBD2 (6 bases agree). The sample was whole blood. The receptor's source is an adult who was a healthcare worker with PCR-confirmed SARS-CoV-2 infection or an uninfected control (not recorded which). The encoded CDR3 is CASSLAKASATDTQYF. The sequenced DNA is TGTGCCAGCAGCTTAGCGAAGGCTAGCGCGACAGATACGCAGTATTTT.